The text below deals with one T cell receptor beta chain. No antigen is known for it. Germline V CDR1 and CDR2: SGHAT, FQNNGV. V gave up 3 bases and J gave up 2 bases; unmatched junction bases: 4. The CDR3 consists of 15 residues. The assay that was used to sequence DNA from cultured CD4+ T cells was the Oncomine TCR Beta short-read assay. Each CDR3 protein gets one entry after TCRdb re-called the PCR reads with MiXCR. The sample includes 10,000 to 15,000 distinct CDR3 sequences, 64% of them seen just once. Treatment here: roughly 11-day PBMC culture with coronavirus spike peptide pools or control peptides (ViraFEST assay). Peptide pool stimulation in ViraFEST expanded antigen-specific T cells, whose TCRs were then sequenced. This sample was included in a study of vaccination and CD4 T cells after COVID-19.

The sequenced sample consisted of CD4+ T cells from blood, cultured in vitro. The rearrangement joins TRBV11-2 to TRBJ2-7; TRBD2 matches 10 bases. The TCR was taken from a human donor who had recovered from COVID-19. Here the CDR3 reads CASSLASGRAYEQYF. CDR3 in DNA: TGTGCCAGCAGCTTGGCTAGCGGGAGAGCCTACGAGCAGTACTTC.